The 5 T cell receptor beta chains in this list originate from one sample, sequenced in a study of blood T cell repertoires in COVID-19. Libraries were prepared by immunoSEQ multiplex PCR; TCRdb keeps only in-frame clonotypes and omits some of them. The sample carries about 110,000 clones, about 90% recorded once. Source material: peripheral blood. These receptors originate from a woman in her 30s with acute or convalescent COVID-19.

This rearrangement joins TRBV12-5 to TRBJ1-1; possible D gene TRBD1, 6 bases. The germline V gene encodes CDR1 LGHNT and CDR2 FRNRAP. Trimming took 1 base from V and 5 from J, leaving 14 bases between them. There are 15 residues in the CDR3. CDR3 DNA sequence: TGTGCTAGTGGTTTGGGCCTACAGGGAGGGACTGAAGCTTTCTTT. This codes for CASGLGLQGGTEAFF.

The genes are TRBV11-2 and TRBJ2-7; D unclear. Between the trimmed V and J ends, which lost 7 bases and 6 bases, there was a span of 13 bases. The CDR3 is 12 residues long. Germline lookup yields CDR1 SGHAT and CDR2 FQNNGV. The CDR3 sequence is CASTDQRAEQYF. CDR3 bases: TGTGCCAGCACCGATCAAAGAGCCGAGCAGTACTTC.

The chain uses TRBV6-5 and TRBJ2-1; D is perhaps TRBD2 (5 bases). CDR1 is MNHEY, CDR2 SVGAGI, per germline. This CDR3 region has 13 residues. V gave up 6 bases and J gave up 4 bases, with 10 bases separating them. CDR3 nucleotide sequence: TGTGCCAGCAGGACGCCGGGATACAATGAGCAGTTCTTC. Its translation is CASRTPGYNEQFF.

The rearrangement links TRBV5-1 to TRBJ2-1, with 7 bases identical to TRBD1. The J segment lost 7 bases and the V segment lost 4 bases, leaving 14 bases of the junction unmatched. This CDR3 is 16 amino acids long. Germline CDR1 and CDR2: SGHRS and YFSETQ. For the CDR3, the DNA is TGCGCCAGCAGCGGACACTACAGGGGCCCTTGGAATGAGCAGTTCTTC. It is translated as CASSGHYRGPWNEQFF.

The V and J genes are TRBV28 and TRBJ2-7, with D perhaps matching TRBD1 (5 bases). The V and J ends lost 4 bases and 5 bases respectively, with 18 bases between them. CDR1 is MDHEN, CDR2 SYDVKM, per germline. The CDR3 contains 15 residues. CDR3 amino acids: CASSSDRQGANEQYF. In DNA, the CDR3 is TGTGCCAGCAGTTCCGACCGGCAGGGTGCAAACGAGCAGTACTTC.